This is a list of T cell receptor beta chains from one sample in a study of radiotherapy plus CTLA-4 blockade in lung cancer. The table came from immunoSEQ multiplex PCR; TCRdb's copy has only in-frame clones and leaves some out. Found here are roughly 30,000 clones, 60% to 85% of them singletons; the top ten hold 20% to 25%. Sequenced here: peripheral blood, sampled from a patient treated with radiotherapy plus ipilimumab. The receptors come from a human donor with non-small cell lung cancer that progressed on radiotherapy plus ipilimumab. Both conserved end residues are part of each CDR3. Each record gives: V gene, clone size, D gene, J gene, CDR3 DNA, CDR3 protein. The D gene is left open where the match is weak. Clone size appears in some rows only: once, few, many, or a class for an expanded clone.

TRBV14	.	.	TRBJ1-3	TGTGCCAGCAGCACCCAGGTGGCGGGAAACACCATATATTTT	CASSTQVAGNTIYF
TRBV7-2	once	.	TRBJ2-3	TGTGCCAGCAGCTTAGCTGGCCAGGGTGGGTCAGGGCAGTATTTT	CASSLAGQGGSGQYF
TRBV5-1	.	TRBD2	TRBJ2-1	TGCGCCAGCAGCTTGGGCCGGGGACTAGCGGACAATGAGCAGTTCTTC	CASSLGRGLADNEQFF
TRBV2	.	.	TRBJ2-3	TGTGCCAGCAGTCCCCTCGGGGCCAGGACAGATACGCAGTATTTT	CASSPLGARTDTQYF
TRBV6-5	.	TRBD1	TRBJ2-7	TGTGCCAGCAGTGCCGGGACAGGGTACGAGCAGTACTTC	CASSAGTGYEQYF
TRBV28	.	.	TRBJ2-7	TGTGCCAGCAGTCCTGGTCCTGGGGCTATCTCCTACGAGCAGTACTTC	CASSPGPGAISYEQYF
TRBV6-6	.	.	TRBJ1-5	TGTGCCAGCAGTTACTCAACAGGACAGCCCCAGCATTTT	CASSYSTGQPQHF
TRBV19	.	TRBD2	TRBJ2-2	TGTGCCAGTAGTATTCTAGCGGGGTACGCGAACACCGGGGAGCTGTTTTTT	CASSILAGYANTGELFF
TRBV5-4	.	.	TRBJ2-1	TGTGCCAGCAGCTTGGATAGTACGGGGTACAATGAGCAGTTCTTC	CASSLDSTGYNEQFF
TRBV9	.	TRBD1	TRBJ1-2	TGTGCCAGCAGCGAGGGACAGGGGTACGGCTACACCTTC	CASSEGQGYGYTF
TRBV6-1	.	TRBD2	TRBJ2-3	TGTGCCAGCAGGGGGGGGAGCACAGATACGCAGTATTTT	CASRGGSTDTQYF
TRBV2	.	TRBD1	TRBJ2-1	TGTGCCAGCAGTGAATGGGGACAGGGGGCCGATGAGCAGTTCTTC	CASSEWGQGADEQFF
TRBV11-2	.	.	TRBJ2-1	TGTGCCAGCAGCCGGGGTTACGGGAGTCGCAATGAGCAGTTCTTC	CASSRGYGSRNEQFF
TRBV2	once	.	TRBJ1-1	TGTGCCAGCAGCGCGGGGGCCACTGAAGCTTTCTTT	CASSAGATEAFF
TRBV6-5	.	.	TRBJ1-5	TGTGCCAGCAGTTACTCGCAAGATCAGCCCCAGCATTTT	CASSYSQDQPQHF
TRBV2	.	TRBD2	TRBJ2-1	TGTGCCAGCATTTTCCGGACTAGCGAGTACAATGAGCAGTTCTTC	CASIFRTSEYNEQFF
TRBV11-3	.	TRBD1	TRBJ1-2	TGTGCCAGCAGCTCTATGACAGGGTTCGTCTATGGCTACACCTTC	CASSSMTGFVYGYTF
TRBV19	.	.	TRBJ1-6	TGTGCCAGTAGTATAGGGCAAGGGACTAATTCACCCCTCCACTTT	CASSIGQGTNSPLHF
TRBV15	.	TRBD2	TRBJ2-7	TGTGCCACCAGCAGAGATGGTGGGGGGGGCTACGAGCAGTACTTC	CATSRDGGGGYEQYF
TRBV7-2	few	TRBD2	TRBJ2-3	TGTGCCAGCAGCAGCAGAGCGGGGGGGCTCACGCAGTATTTT	CASSSRAGGLTQYF
TRBV7-9	.	.	TRBJ2-5	TGTGCCAGCAGCTTAGGGGGATACCAAGAGACCCAGTACTTC	CASSLGGYQETQYF
TRBV28	few	.	TRBJ2-3	TGTGCCAGCAGTTTTCCCTCGCGGGACAGCTCCGGAGATACGCAGTATTTT	CASSFPSRDSSGDTQYF
TRBV18	few	TRBD1	TRBJ1-3	TGTGCCAGCTTGTTAACAACAGGGGGCTCTGGAAACACCATATATTTT	CASLLTTGGSGNTIYF
TRBV6-5	.	.	TRBJ1-2	TGTGCCAGCAGCGCTGGGAACTATGGCTACACCTTC	CASSAGNYGYTF
TRBV28	.	.	TRBJ1-2	TGTGCCAGCAGTTTTCTTTCAGGGACCTATGGCTACACCTTC	CASSFLSGTYGYTF
TRBV29-1	.	TRBD1	TRBJ2-7	TGCAGCGTTCGGGACAGGAGCTCCTACGAGCAGTACTTC	CSVRDRSSYEQYF
TRBV29-1	.	TRBD2	TRBJ2-5	TGCAGCGTTGAAGAAGGATCGGTGGCGGGGGGAGAGACCCAGTACTTC	CSVEEGSVAGGETQYF
TRBV28	once	.	TRBJ1-2	TGTGCCAGCAGTTTAGCGTTCTATGGCTACACCTTC	CASSLAFYGYTF
TRBV28	few	TRBD2	TRBJ2-7	TGTGCCAGCAGTTTACTAGCGGGAGAAAATCCCTACGAGCAGTACTTC	CASSLLAGENPYEQYF
TRBV5-4	.	TRBD1	TRBJ2-5	TGTGCCAGCAGCCCCTCAACAGGGGGCGGAGAGACCCAGTACTTC	CASSPSTGGGETQYF
TRBV2	few	.	TRBJ1-5	TGTGCCAGCAGTGCCACAGCAGGTCAGCCCCAGCATTTT	CASSATAGQPQHF
TRBV7-9	few	TRBD1	TRBJ2-1	TGTGCCAGCAGCTTAGCCCAGGGGGACTACAATGAGCAGTTCTTC	CASSLAQGDYNEQFF
TRBV28	.	.	TRBJ1-2	TGTGCCAGCAGTTTTCCAGGTGGCTACACCTTC	CASSFPGGYTF
TRBV5-1	.	.	TRBJ1-2	TGCGCCAGCAGCTTGGCAGGGGTGGGCTATGGCTACACCTTC	CASSLAGVGYGYTF
TRBV7-7	.	.	TRBJ2-5	TGTGCTAGCAGCTTAGGGAGGCTAATAGGAAAAGAGACCCAGTACTTC	CASSLGRLIGKETQYF
TRBV18	.	.	TRBJ1-1	TGTGCCAGCTCACCACCGTCCTACAGGGACACTGAAGCTTTCTTT	CASSPPSYRDTEAFF
TRBV4-1	.	.	TRBJ2-2	TGCGCCAGCAGCCAAGGGCCCACGAACACCGGGGAGCTGTTTTTT	CASSQGPTNTGELFF
TRBV11-2	.	TRBD2	TRBJ2-3	TGTGCCAGCAGCATTAGCGGGAGGGTCCTGACAGATACGCAGTATTTT	CASSISGRVLTDTQYF
TRBV30	.	.	TRBJ1-4	TGTGCTATAGACACTGCCGCCGGTGAAAAACTGTTTTTT	CAIDTAAGEKLFF
TRBV5-8	.	.	TRBJ2-5	TGTGCCAGCAGCTGGGGCGGGGGCAGTAGTATTCAAGAGACCCAGTACTTC	CASSWGGGSSIQETQYF
TRBV19	.	.	TRBJ2-4	TGTGCCAGTAGTATATGGGGGGAGGTTCAGTACTTC	CASSIWGEVQYF
TRBV5-4	.	TRBD2	TRBJ2-1	TGTGCCAGCAGCTTGGGGGAGGGTGTGGATGAGCAGTTCTTC	CASSLGEGVDEQFF
TRBV4-2	.	.	TRBJ1-5	TGTGCCAGCAGATACTCAGTCGCCGACAATCAGCCCCAGCATTTT	CASRYSVADNQPQHF
TRBV4-1	.	TRBD2	TRBJ2-1	TGCGCCAGCAGCCAAGCGCTCAGGACTAGCGGGAGCAATGAGCAGTTCTTC	CASSQALRTSGSNEQFF
TRBV2	.	TRBD1	TRBJ2-6	TGTGCCACATCAAGGGGACAGGGGTCAGGGGCCAACGTCCTGACTTTC	CATSRGQGSGANVLTF
TRBV5-1	.	.	TRBJ1-2	TGCGCCAGCAGCTTGAGCGGGGTCGCCACGACTACTAACTATGGCTACACCTTC	CASSLSGVATTTNYGYTF
TRBV11-3	.	.	TRBJ2-2	TGTGCCAGCAGTGACACCGGGGAGCTGTTTTTT	CASSDTGELFF
TRBV7-9	medium-sized	.	TRBJ1-5	TGTGCCAGCAGCGGGGACGATCGTAGCAATCAGCCCCAGCATTTT	CASSGDDRSNQPQHF
TRBV9	.	TRBD1	TRBJ2-7	TGTGCCAGCAGCGGGTTGGGGCAGGGGGACTCCTACGAGCAGTACTTC	CASSGLGQGDSYEQYF
TRBV5-5	.	TRBD1	TRBJ1-6	TGTGCCAGCAGCTTGGTGACAGGGAATAATTCACCCCTCCACTTT	CASSLVTGNNSPLHF
TRBV6-7	few	.	TRBJ1-1	TGTGCCAGCAGTTACACTCGGACCACTGAAGCTTTCTTT	CASSYTRTTEAFF